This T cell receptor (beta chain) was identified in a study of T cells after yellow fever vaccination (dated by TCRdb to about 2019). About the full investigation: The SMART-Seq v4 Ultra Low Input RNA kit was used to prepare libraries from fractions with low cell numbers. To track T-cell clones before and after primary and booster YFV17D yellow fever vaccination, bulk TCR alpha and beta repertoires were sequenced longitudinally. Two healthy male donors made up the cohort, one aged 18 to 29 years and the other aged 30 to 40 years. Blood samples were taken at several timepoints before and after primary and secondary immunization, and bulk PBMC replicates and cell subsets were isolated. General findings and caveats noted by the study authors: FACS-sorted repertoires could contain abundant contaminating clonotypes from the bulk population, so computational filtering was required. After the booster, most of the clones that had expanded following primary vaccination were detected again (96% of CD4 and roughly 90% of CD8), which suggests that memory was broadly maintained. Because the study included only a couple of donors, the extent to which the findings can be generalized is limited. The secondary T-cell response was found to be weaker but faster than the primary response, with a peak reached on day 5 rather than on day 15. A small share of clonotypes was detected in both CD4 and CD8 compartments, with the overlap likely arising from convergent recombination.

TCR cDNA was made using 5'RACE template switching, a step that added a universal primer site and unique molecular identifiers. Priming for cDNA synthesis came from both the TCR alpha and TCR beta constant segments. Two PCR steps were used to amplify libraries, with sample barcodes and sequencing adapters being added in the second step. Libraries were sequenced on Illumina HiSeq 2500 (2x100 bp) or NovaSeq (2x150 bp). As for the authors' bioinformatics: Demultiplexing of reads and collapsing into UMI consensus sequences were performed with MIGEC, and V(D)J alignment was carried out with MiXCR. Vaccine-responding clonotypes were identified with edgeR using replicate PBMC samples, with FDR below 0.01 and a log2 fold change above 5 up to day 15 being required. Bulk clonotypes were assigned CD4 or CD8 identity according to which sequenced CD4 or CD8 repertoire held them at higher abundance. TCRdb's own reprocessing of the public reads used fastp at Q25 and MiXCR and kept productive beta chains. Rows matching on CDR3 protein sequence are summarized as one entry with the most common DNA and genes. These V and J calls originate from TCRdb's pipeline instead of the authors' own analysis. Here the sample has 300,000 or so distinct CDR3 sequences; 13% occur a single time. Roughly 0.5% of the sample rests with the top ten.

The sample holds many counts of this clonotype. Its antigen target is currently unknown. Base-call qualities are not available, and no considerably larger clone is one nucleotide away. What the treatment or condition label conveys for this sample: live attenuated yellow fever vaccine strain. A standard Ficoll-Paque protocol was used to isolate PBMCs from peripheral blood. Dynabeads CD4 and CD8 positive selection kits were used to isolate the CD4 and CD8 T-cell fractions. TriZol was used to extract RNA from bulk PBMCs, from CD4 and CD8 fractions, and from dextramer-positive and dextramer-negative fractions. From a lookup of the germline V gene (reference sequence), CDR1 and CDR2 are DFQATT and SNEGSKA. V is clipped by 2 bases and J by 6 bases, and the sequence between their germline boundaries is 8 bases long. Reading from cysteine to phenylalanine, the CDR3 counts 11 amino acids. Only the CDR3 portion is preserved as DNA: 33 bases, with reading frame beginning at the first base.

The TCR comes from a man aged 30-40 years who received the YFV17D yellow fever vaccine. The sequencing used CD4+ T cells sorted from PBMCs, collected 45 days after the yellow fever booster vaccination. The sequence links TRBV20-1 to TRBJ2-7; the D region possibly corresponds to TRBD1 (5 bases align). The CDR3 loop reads CSARRQTEQYF. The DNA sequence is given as TGCAGTGCTAGAAGACAGACCGAGCAGTACTTC.